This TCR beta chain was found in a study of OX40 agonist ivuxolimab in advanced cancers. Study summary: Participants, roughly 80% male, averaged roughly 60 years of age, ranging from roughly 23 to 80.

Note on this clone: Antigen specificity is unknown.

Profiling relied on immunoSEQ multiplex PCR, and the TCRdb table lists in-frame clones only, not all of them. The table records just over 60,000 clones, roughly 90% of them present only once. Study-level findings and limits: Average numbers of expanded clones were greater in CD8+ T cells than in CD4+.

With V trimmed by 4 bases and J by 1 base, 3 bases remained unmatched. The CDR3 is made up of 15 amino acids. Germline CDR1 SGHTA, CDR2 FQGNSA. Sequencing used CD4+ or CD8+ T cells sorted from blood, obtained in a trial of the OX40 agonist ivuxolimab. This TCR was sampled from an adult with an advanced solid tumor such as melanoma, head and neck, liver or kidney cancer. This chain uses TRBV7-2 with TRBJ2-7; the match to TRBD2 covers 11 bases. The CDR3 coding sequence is TGTGCCAGCAGCTCTACTAGCGGGGGTTCCTACGAGCAGTACTTC. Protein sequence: CASSSTSGGSYEQYF.